The rows below give T cell receptor beta chains drawn from one sample of a study of cytomegalovirus exposure and HLA in healthy donors. The repertoire was sequenced with immunoSEQ multiplex PCR; TCRdb's copy has only in-frame clones and lacks some. This table has 200,000 or so clones, 70% to 85% appearing once. The specimen sequenced was PBMCs. Source of these receptors: a boy between 2 and 10 years old in good health and CMV-seronegative. Both conserved end residues are part of each CDR3. The D gene is left open where the match is weak. Rows may omit the clone size; those that give it use once, few, many or a size class.

TRBV18	-	-	TRBJ1-5	TGTGCCAGCTCACCAGCGCAGGGATTTGAGCAGCCCCAGCATTTT	CASSPAQGFEQPQHF
TRBV7-6	-	-	TRBJ2-2	TGTGCCAGCAGCCAGCAGACAGATTTTTTGAACACCGGGGAGCTGTTTTTT	CASSQQTDFLNTGELFF
TRBV5-1	-	TRBD2	TRBJ2-2	TGCGCCAGCAGCAACGGACTAGCGGGGGCCGGGGAGCTGTTTTTT	CASSNGLAGAGELFF
TRBV23-1	-	TRBD2	TRBJ2-7	TGCGCCAGCAGTCACTTCCCGGGGGGGGAGGACTACGAGCAGTACTTC	CASSHFPGGEDYEQYF
TRBV5-1	few	-	TRBJ1-3	TGCGCCAGCAGCTTACAGGGTCCTTATGGAAACACCATATATTTT	CASSLQGPYGNTIYF
TRBV7-2	once	TRBD2	TRBJ2-6	TGTGCCAGCAGCTTAACGGGGGGCTCTGGGGCCAACGTCCTGACTTTC	CASSLTGGSGANVLTF
TRBV12-1	-	-	TRBJ1-2	TGTGCCAGCAGCCCGGACAGGGCAAACTATGGCTACACCTTC	CASSPDRANYGYTF
TRBV5-4	once	-	TRBJ1-1	TGTGCCAGCAGCTTAGGGGGAGGGTGGAGAGCTTTCTTT	CASSLGGGWRAFF
TRBV6-1	once	TRBD2	TRBJ2-7	TGTGCCAGCAGTTTGGGTAGCGGGGACGAGCAGTACTTC	CASSLGSGDEQYF
TRBV6-6	-	-	TRBJ2-1	TGTGCCAGCAGCAGGCCCCTCTCCTACAATGAGCAGTTCTTC	CASSRPLSYNEQFF
TRBV16	-	TRBD2	TRBJ2-7	TGTGCCAGCAGCCAATTGGCTAGCGGGGGGTCCTACTCCTACGAGCAGTACTTC	CASSQLASGGSYSYEQYF
TRBV11-2	-	-	TRBJ1-3	TGTGCCAGCAGCCTTTATGCCGGCTCTGGAAACACCATATATTTT	CASSLYAGSGNTIYF
TRBV5-4	few	-	TRBJ1-1	TGTGCCAGCAGCCTCGACAGCAACACTGAAGCTTTCTTT	CASSLDSNTEAFF
TRBV6-6	-	-	TRBJ2-4	TGTGCCAGCAGCCCGAGTCTAACCCTAGCCAAAAACAGTCAGTACTTC	CASSPSLTLAKNSQYF
TRBV9	-	-	TRBJ2-1	TGTGCCAGCAGCGTAGGAGGGGGGGGCGGGATTGGAAGAAATGAGCAGTTCTTC	CASSVGGGGGIGRNEQFF
TRBV5-6	-	-	TRBJ1-3	TGTGCCAGCAGCTTGCGGACAGCCTCTGGAAACACCATATATTTT	CASSLRTASGNTIYF
TRBV27	-	-	TRBJ1-2	TGTGCCAGCTCCGTGGACGAAGGGGCTAATGGCTACACCTTC	CASSVDEGANGYTF
TRBV5-5	-	-	TRBJ1-6	TGTGCCAGCAGCTTGGTGGTAGGGGTTGATTCACCCCTCCACTTT	CASSLVVGVDSPLHF
TRBV6-4	-	TRBD2	TRBJ2-4	TGTGCCAGCAATTACCCCGTCGGGGCTAGCGGGGGGGCAATATGGAACATTCAGTACTTC	CASNYPVGASGGAIWNIQYF
TRBV5-1	once	TRBD1	TRBJ2-7	TGCGCCAGCAGCCTGACCGGGACAGGGGTCCACGAGCAGTACTTC	CASSLTGTGVHEQYF
TRBV7-4	-	TRBD1	TRBJ2-3	TGTGCCAGCTACCACTCCCCCCGGGACAGGGTGGCAGATACGCAGTATTTT	CASYHSPRDRVADTQYF
TRBV7-2	-	-	TRBJ1-2	TGTGCCAGCAGCTTAGACCGCGGGGCAGTTGGCTACACCTTC	CASSLDRGAVGYTF
TRBV25-1	-	TRBD1	TRBJ1-1	TGTGCCAGCAGTGGGACAGGGGGGGAAGCTTTCTTT	CASSGTGGEAFF
TRBV7-2	-	-	TRBJ2-7	TGTGCCAGCAGTTCCTCTCCAGGAAACCTCTACGAGCAGTACTTC	CASSSSPGNLYEQYF
TRBV27	once	-	TRBJ2-7	TGTGCCAGCCTCCTGGGGGGGGCCCGCTACGAGCAGTACTTC	CASLLGGARYEQYF
TRBV25-1	-	-	TRBJ2-1	TGTGCCAGCAGCAAAAGGGGCGGAGGGGTATTAAATGAGCAGTTCTTC	CASSKRGGGVLNEQFF
TRBV7-2	-	-	TRBJ2-2	TGTGCCAGCAGCTTTGCCAGATCCACCGGGGAGCTGTTTTTT	CASSFARSTGELFF
TRBV19	-	-	TRBJ2-4	TGTGCCAGTAGTATAGGAGGTTCGGCCAAAAACATTCAGTACTTC	CASSIGGSAKNIQYF
TRBV5-6	once	TRBD1	TRBJ1-3	TGTGCCAGCAGCTTGACAGGGGGCAATGGAAACACCATATATTTT	CASSLTGGNGNTIYF
TRBV4-2	few	-	TRBJ1-4	TGTGCCAGCAGCCAAGAGAGGGGGAGGGCTAATGAAAAACTGTTTTTT	CASSQERGRANEKLFF
TRBV5-4	once	TRBD2	TRBJ2-5	TGTGCCAGCAGACTTAGCGGGGGGCCAGAGACCCAGTACTTC	CASRLSGGPETQYF
TRBV7-9	few	-	TRBJ1-2	TGTGCCAGCAGCGTCCTGGGAGGGGAAAATATGGGCTACACCTTC	CASSVLGGENMGYTF
TRBV9	-	TRBD2	TRBJ2-5	TGTGCCAGCAGCGCGGGGACAGGCCAAGCGGGGGGGCAAGAGACCCAGTACTTC	CASSAGTGQAGGQETQYF
TRBV19	-	-	TRBJ1-2	TGTGCCAGTAGTATAGACAGGGACTATGGCTACACCTTC	CASSIDRDYGYTF
TRBV15	-	TRBD1	TRBJ2-7	TGTGCCACCAGCAGAGATAGGGGGACAGGGTCCCACGAGCAGTACTTC	CATSRDRGTGSHEQYF
TRBV2	few	TRBD2	TRBJ2-2	TGTGCCAGCAGTGAAGGGAGCGGGGGAGTCACCGGGGAGCTGTTTTTT	CASSEGSGGVTGELFF
TRBV4-3	-	-	TRBJ1-2	TGCGCCAGCAGCCAAGAAATTTCGGGTAGCTATGGCTACACCTTC	CASSQEISGSYGYTF
TRBV21-1	-	-	TRBJ2-7	TGTGCCAGCAGCAAAGCCGGGGGGGGGCACTACGAGCAGTACTTC	CASSKAGGGHYEQYF
TRBV9	-	TRBD1	TRBJ2-1	TGTGCCAGCAGCCCAACAGGGGGCCCCTACAATGAGCAGTTCTTC	CASSPTGGPYNEQFF
TRBV18	-	TRBD1	TRBJ1-2	TGTGCCAGCTCACGGGACAGGGAAGGATATTCGTATGGCTACACCTTC	CASSRDREGYSYGYTF
TRBV6-5	-	TRBD2	TRBJ2-1	TGTGCCAGCCGAAGCGGGGGGGCGAGGGAGCAGTTCTTC	CASRSGGAREQFF
TRBV4-2	-	TRBD2	TRBJ2-3	TGTGCCAGCAGCCATGGCGGGGGATACACAGATACGCAGTATTTT	CASSHGGGYTDTQYF
TRBV7-9	-	-	TRBJ1-2	TGTGCCAGCAGGCGAGGACAGACTAACTATGGCTACACCTTC	CASRRGQTNYGYTF
TRBV6-5	-	TRBD1	TRBJ2-3	TGTGCCAGCAGTCTGGGACAGGGGGGAGATACGCAGTATTTT	CASSLGQGGDTQYF
TRBV27	once	TRBD1	TRBJ1-5	TGTGCCAGCAGTACCGGGACAGGGAGCAATCAGCCCCAGCATTTT	CASSTGTGSNQPQHF
TRBV27	-	TRBD1	TRBJ2-6	TGTGCCAGCAGTTTGGGAACCGGACAGGCCTTATCTGGGGCCAACGTCCTGACTTTC	CASSLGTGQALSGANVLTF
TRBV15	-	TRBD1	TRBJ1-2	TGTGCCACCAGCAGGGACAGGGGCTTGGGGAACTATGGCTACACCTTC	CATSRDRGLGNYGYTF
TRBV9	-	-	TRBJ1-1	TGTGCCAGCAGCGCGGGGGGGTATGCGGCTTTCTTT	CASSAGGYAAFF
TRBV5-6	-	-	TRBJ1-6	TGTGCCAGCAGCTTGAAACAGGGTAGTAATTCACCCCTCCACTTT	CASSLKQGSNSPLHF
TRBV5-1	-	-	TRBJ1-1	TGCGCCAGCAGACCGCCGGGACTCCCATCCTCCACTGAAGCTTTCTTT	CASRPPGLPSSTEAFF
TRBV5-4	-	-	TRBJ1-1	TGTGCCAGCAGCTTGGCCAAGGGAGGGGGGGGCGCTTTCTTT	CASSLAKGGGGAFF
TRBV5-1	-	TRBD1	TRBJ2-7	TGCGCCAGCAGCAACCGGACAGGGAGTATGGAGCAGTACTTC	CASSNRTGSMEQYF